This T cell receptor beta chain was sequenced for a study of blood T cells in healthy people across ages (dated by TCRdb to the mid-2010s). For context, the study as a whole: Template switching captured roughly one uniquely barcoded TCR beta cDNA molecule per two T cells in model experiments. To track age-related changes in TCR beta repertoire diversity, the study relied on deep sequencing normalized with unique cDNA molecular identifiers. Four age groups were formed from the donors: young (average about 15 years), middle-aged (just under 40), aged (about 62) and long-lived (less than 85). To avoid experimental bias, donors of different ages were distributed randomly across sequencing lanes. The study analyzed two additional independent replicas of 1 million unique cDNA reads from the same blood draw for two donors, one aged 18 to 30 and one aged 80 or older. The paper as a whole reports these results and caveats: Donor CMV infection status was unknown, potentially confounding age-related changes in expanded clonotypes. As age increased, observed TCR beta diversity per million T cells dropped in a roughly linear way, and a significant reduction was already evident by age around 41. The percentage of naive T cells measured by flow cytometry correlated strongly with observed TCR beta diversity. Conclusive comparison of naive and antigen-experienced compartments was prevented by the profiling of bulk unsorted PBMCs. Compared with the aged group, the long-lived group had more naive CD4+ T cells, fewer expanded clones and increased TCR diversity, suggesting age selection. Estimates of total diversity from one million sequenced T cells were regarded as lower bounds and underestimates.

The roughly 38 donors, aged roughly 6 to 90 years, were systemically healthy Caucasian individuals from Russia. Approximately 9 milliliters of peripheral blood were collected from each donor into EDTA-treated Vacutainer tubes. Ficoll-Paque density-gradient centrifugation was used to isolate PBMCs, with at least 7 million obtained per sample. Trizol reagent was used to extract total RNA from PBMCs, with at least 5.5 micrograms per sample. The percentages of naive CD45RAhigh/CD27high T cells were determined by flow cytometry on a PBMC aliquot from every donor. The library relied on 5' RACE. The reads were generated on an Illumina HiSeq 2500. A second about 7 to 11 cycle PCR used a sample-barcoded 5' primer and a J-beta primer mix. A unique molecular identifier was introduced onto each TCR beta cDNA molecule by a template-switch 5' adaptor carrying 12 random nucleotides. Each sample yielded at least 3 million CDR3-containing paired-end reads. First-strand cDNA was synthesized from all RNA with the Mint cDNA synthesis kit, primed by a TRBC-specific oligonucleotide. All cDNA was treated with uracil-DNA glycosylase and then went through a first 18-cycle PCR with the universal primers M1SS and BC2_uni_R. Regarding the original processing steps: Each sample was normalized by randomly selecting 1 million high-quality reads, each carrying a distinct molecular identifier. Instead of being binned into consensus sequences, reads with shared molecular identifiers were discarded. MiTCR, run with a Q25 quality threshold and the strictest error-elimination algorithm, handled CDR3 identification, clonotype clustering and error correction. A nonparametric unseen species model using Euler transformation provided a lower-bound estimate of total TCR beta diversity. TCRdb reran the public reads through fastp at Q25 and MiXCR, keeping productive beta chains. Rows are combined by CDR3 protein, so each entry shows the most common genes and DNA. The V and J calls here are based on TCRdb, not the publication. Across this sample there are about 830,000 distinct CDR3 sequences, with about 62% seen only once. The ten largest clones represent roughly 25% of the sample.

A remark on this clonotype: The target of this receptor is not known. At one of its ends the junction is not consistent with the germline gene, which may arise from a read error.

The germline V gene specifies SGHTA as CDR1 and FQGTGA as CDR2. The CDR3 spans 16 residues, from the cysteine through the phenylalanine. The retained sequence is limited to the CDR3, 48 bases, with the frame set at the first base. The origin of this receptor is a man aged 25-45 years in good health. Input material: blood. The chain is made from TRBV7-3 and TRBJ2-5; 7 bases in between match TRBD2. The bases read TGTGCCTGCAGCTTAGTAAGGTCTAGCGGTGGGGAGACCCAGTACTTC. Its protein is CACSLVRSSGGETQYF.